The subject of this entry is one T cell receptor (beta chain). As yet, its antigen is unknown. The sample is drawn from a study of vaccination and CD4 T cells after COVID-19. Study-level background: Following dose two, a median approximately 74 days (range 14 to 241) passed before post-vaccine samples were taken. Overlapping SARS-CoV-2, HCoV-NL63, HCoV-OC43 and HCoV-229E spike peptides were used to stimulate cells. Either a CEFX pool, an HIV-1 Nef pool, or no peptide was added to control cultures.

Sequence data for DNA of cultured CD4+ T cells were generated by the Oncomine TCR Beta short-read assay. TCRdb called the PCR reads again in MiXCR, with one record for every CDR3 protein. Among some 14,000 distinct CDR3 sequences listed, 55% to 75% were seen once. Treatment denoted: approximately 9-day PBMC culture with coronavirus spike peptide pools or control peptides (ViraFEST assay). Germline assignment: CDR1 ENHRY and CDR2 SYGVKD. This CDR3 comprises 13 residues. V was clipped by 7 bases and J by 1 base, with 10 bases between them. Broader study findings: A nonsignificant median increase from around 20 to 38 SARS-CoV-2-reactive clonotypes was observed.

The TCR sequence derives from a human donor who had recovered from COVID-19. What was sequenced was CD4+ T cells from blood, cultured in vitro. The chain links TRBV10-3 to TRBJ1-2, with no clear D. CDR3 sequence (DNA): TGTGCCATCATGGACGGGATTAACTATGGCTACACCTTC. This codes for CAIMDGINYGYTF.